This entry is about one T cell receptor (beta chain). A single base separates this from a much larger clone, so it may be a read error. The germline V and J ends were trimmed by 5 bases and 0 bases, with 15 bases remaining between them. Germline loops: CDR1 SGHNT, CDR2 YENEEA. This CDR3 is built from 16 residues. In TCRdb, the multiplex PCR reads were re-called with MiXCR into one record per CDR3 protein. The sample lists under 250,000 distinct CDR3 sequences, less than 40% seen once, with more than 1.3% in the top ten. The sample is drawn from a study of breast tumors, draining lymph nodes, adjacent tissues. Samples came from axillary lymph nodes draining the breast cancer.

The sample taken for sequencing was axillary lymph node tissue. The receptor comes from a female donor with breast cancer. Some clones in this sample may be carry-over from other donors' samples. The chain carries TRBV11-3 and TRBJ2-3; no clear D gene. The CDR3 region is CASSSQTGRSTDTQYF. The CDR3 nucleotides read TGTGCCAGCAGCAGCCAGACGGGTAGAAGCACAGATACGCAGTATTTT.